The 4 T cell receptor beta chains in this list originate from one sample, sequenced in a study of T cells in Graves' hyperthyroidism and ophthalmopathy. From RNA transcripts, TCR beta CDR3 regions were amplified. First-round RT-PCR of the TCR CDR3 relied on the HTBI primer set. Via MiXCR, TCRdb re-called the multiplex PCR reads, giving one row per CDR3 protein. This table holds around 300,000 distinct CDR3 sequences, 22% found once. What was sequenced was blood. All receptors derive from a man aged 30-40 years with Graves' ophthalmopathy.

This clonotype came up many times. The chain's CDR3 is CASSPARSTAEAFF. CDR3 DNA sequence: TGTGCCAGCTCACCCGCCAGGAGCACAGCTGAAGCTTTCTTT. This chain uses TRBV18 with TRBJ1-1; D is unresolved. The length of the CDR3 is 14 residues. CDR1 KGHSH and CDR2 LQKENI come from the germline V gene. With 3 bases removed from V and 6 bases from J, the gap between germline ends came to 14 bases.

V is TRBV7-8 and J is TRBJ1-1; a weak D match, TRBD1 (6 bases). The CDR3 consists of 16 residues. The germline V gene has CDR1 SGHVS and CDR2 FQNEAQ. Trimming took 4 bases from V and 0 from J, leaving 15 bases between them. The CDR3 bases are TGTGCCAGCAGCTCGGGGGCCCTGGGGTTGAACACTGAAGCTTTCTTT. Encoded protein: CASSSGALGLNTEAFF.

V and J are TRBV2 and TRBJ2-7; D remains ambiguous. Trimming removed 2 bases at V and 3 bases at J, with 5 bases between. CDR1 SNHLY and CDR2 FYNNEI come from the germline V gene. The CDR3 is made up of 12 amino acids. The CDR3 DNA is TGTGCCAGCAGTGAAAGGAGCTACGAGCAGTACTTC. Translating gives CASSERSYEQYF.

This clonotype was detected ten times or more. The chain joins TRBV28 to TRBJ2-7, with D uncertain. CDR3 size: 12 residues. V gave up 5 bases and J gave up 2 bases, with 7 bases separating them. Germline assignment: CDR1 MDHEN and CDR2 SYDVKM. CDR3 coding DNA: TGTGCCAGCAGTGCATGGACCTACGAGCAGTACTTC. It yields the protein CASSAWTYEQYF. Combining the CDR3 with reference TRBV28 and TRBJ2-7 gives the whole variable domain DVKVTQSSRYLVKRTGEKVFLECVQDMDHENMFWYRQDPGLGLRLIYFSYDVKMKEKGDIPEGYSVSREKKERFSLILESASTNQTSMYLCASSAWTYEQYFGPGTRLTVT.